The 15 T cell receptor beta chains below come from one sample, sequenced in a study of blood T cell repertoires in COVID-19. Sequencing used immunoSEQ multiplex PCR; TCRdb keeps in-frame clones, though not all of them. The table records some 60,000 clones, 81% of them present only once. Sequencing was performed on peripheral blood. These receptors were collected from a woman of 80 years or more with active or convalescent COVID-19.

The chain links TRBV7-2 to TRBJ1-4; D ambiguous. This CDR3 contains 14 residues. V was pared by 4 bases and J by 5 bases, with 11 bases between. Germline values: CDR1 SGHTA, CDR2 FQGNSA. The CDR3 nucleotides read TGTGCCAGCAGCTCGGATTCGGGGAATGAAAAACTGTTTTTT. It encodes CASSSDSGNEKLFF.

This clone was seen a handful of times. The CDR3 is CASSLLGQGSEKLFF. The CDR3 nucleotides read TGTGCCAGCAGCTTATTGGGACAGGGAAGTGAAAAACTGTTTTTT. The chain combines TRBV7-2 with TRBJ1-4, with TRBD1 identical over 9 bases. The CDR3 is 15 amino acids. CDR1 and CDR2 (germline): SGHTA, FQGNSA. V dropped 2 bases and J dropped 7; count of bases not matched to a gene: 5.

This clone showed up just once. The gene calls are TRBV5-1 and TRBJ1-6; 8 positions agree with TRBD1. The CDR3 has 15 residues. Germline V gene sequence: CDR1 SGHRS, CDR2 YFSETQ. V was clipped by 4 bases and J by 7 bases; unmatched bases: 7. The CDR3 DNA is TGCGCCAGCAGCGAACAGACAGGGGCCAATTCACCCCTCCACTTT. Translating gives CASSEQTGANSPLHF.

The chain couples TRBV28 to TRBJ2-7; the D is unclear. Trimming pared 5 bases from V and 3 bases from J, leaving 14 bases between. The CDR3 has 14 residues. Germline-derived CDR1 and CDR2 are MDHEN and SYDVKM. Here the CDR3 reads CASSPLAGSYEQYF. The CDR3 DNA follows: TGTGCCAGCAGTCCCCTGGCAGGTAGCTACGAGCAGTACTTC.

The chain combines TRBV7-9 with TRBJ2-3; the D gene is possibly TRBD1 (6 bases). The germline V gene has CDR1 SEHNR and CDR2 FQNEAQ (reference sequence). V was clipped by 5 bases and J by 2 bases, with 14 bases between them. The CDR3 spans 15 residues. The CDR3 region is CASSTYRVPTDTQYF. CDR3 DNA: TGTGCCAGCAGCACCTACAGGGTACCCACAGATACGCAGTATTTT.

The V gene is TRBV6-1, the J gene TRBJ2-7; 7 bases map to TRBD2. This CDR3 has 14 amino acids. The trim removed 2 bases at V and 4 bases at J, leaving 5 bases unmatched. Germline CDR1 MNHNS, CDR2 SASEGT. The CDR3 sequence is CASSERGSGYEQYF. The CDR3 nucleotides are TGTGCCAGCAGTGAACGGGGTAGCGGGTACGAGCAGTACTTC.

The rearrangement uses TRBV6-2 or TRBV6-3 and TRBJ1-1, with D possibly TRBD1 on 5 matching bases. The CDR3 contains 14 residues. V was pared by 6 bases and J by 0 bases, with 11 bases between. The germline CDR1 and CDR2 sequences are MNHEY and SVGEGT. This CDR3 is CASSFRVLNTEAFF. The DNA for the CDR3 is TGTGCCAGCAGCTTCAGGGTTTTGAACACTGAAGCTTTCTTT.

The chain carries TRBV24-1 and TRBJ1-1; 9 bases agree with TRBD1. The ends lost 10 bases at V and 1 base at J; junction bases unmatched: 3. Germline values: CDR1 KGHDR, CDR2 SFDVKD. The CDR3 has 13 amino acids. This CDR3 is CATRQGGNTEAFF. The CDR3 bases are TGTGCCACGAGACAGGGGGGGAACACTGAAGCTTTCTTT.

This sequence joins TRBV11-2 and TRBJ1-3; D ambiguous. CDR1 is SGHAT and CDR2 is FQNNGV in the germline V gene. The CDR3 has 17 amino acids. V was clipped by 4 bases and J by 2 bases, with 18 bases between them. The CDR3 protein is CASSSLLTESAGNTIYF. CDR3 DNA: TGTGCCAGCAGCTCACTACTGACCGAGAGCGCTGGAAACACCATATATTTT. Together with reference TRBV11-2 and TRBJ1-3, the CDR3 gives the full variable domain: EAGVAQSPRYKIIEKRQSVAFWCNPISGHATLYWYQQILGQGPKLLIQFQNNGVVDDSQLPKDRFSAERLKGVDSTLKIQPAKLEDSAVYLCASSSLLTESAGNTIYFGEGSWLTVV.

J is TRBJ2-2 and V is TRBV28, with D tentatively TRBD2 (6 bases). The CDR3 extends over 16 amino acids. V was trimmed by 1 base and J by 0 bases, leaving 9 bases between them. Germline CDR1 and CDR2: MDHEN and SYDVKM. DNA for the CDR3: TGTGCCAGCAGTTTATACGGGGGATCGAACACCGGGGAGCTGTTTTTT. As protein: CASSLYGGSNTGELFF.

The V and J genes are TRBV5-1 and TRBJ1-2; possibly TRBD1 for D (6 bases). Germline loops: CDR1 SGHRS, CDR2 YFSETQ. The V and J ends lost 4 bases and 5 bases respectively, with 15 bases between them. The CDR3 covers 14 residues. In DNA form, the CDR3 reads TGCGCCAGCAGCCCCTGGACAGAAGAGTATGGCTACACCTTC. It is translated as CASSPWTEEYGYTF.

The gene calls are TRBV5-8 and TRBJ2-3; D is possibly TRBD2 (6 bases). The CDR3 is 16 amino acids. Trimming removed 4 bases at V and 0 bases at J, with 15 bases between. Germline-derived CDR1 and CDR2 are SGHTS and YDEGEE. CDR3 bases: TGTGCCAGCAGCAAGGAGGGAGCTACTAGCACAGATACGCAGTATTTT. Its translation: CASSKEGATSTDTQYF.

This sequence joins TRBV2 and TRBJ2-1; 11 nucleotides match TRBD1. The CDR3 totals 15 residues. Germline CDR1 SNHLY, CDR2 FYNNEI. V was clipped by 8 bases and J by 6 bases; unmatched bases: 9. This CDR3 reads CASWEGTGGGNEQFF. The CDR3 DNA sequence: TGTGCCAGCTGGGAGGGGACAGGGGGGGGCAATGAGCAGTTCTTC.

This rearrangement joins TRBV6-1 to TRBJ1-1; D gene ambiguous. Germline loops: CDR1 MNHNS, CDR2 SASEGT. The V end was cut by 1 base, the J end by 0 bases, with 3 bases between. The CDR3 spans 13 residues. The CDR3 region is CASSEVMNTEAFF. For the CDR3, the DNA is TGTGCCAGCAGTGAAGTTATGAACACTGAAGCTTTCTTT.

The chain uses TRBV9 and TRBJ1-2, with TRBD1 as a possible D gene (5 bases). Germline V CDR1 and CDR2: SGDLS, YYNGEE. This CDR3 spans 15 amino acids. V was pared by 0 bases and J by 1 base, with 10 bases between. CDR3 amino acids: CASSVVDSFNYGYTF. CDR3 sequence (DNA): TGTGCCAGCAGCGTAGTTGACAGTTTTAACTATGGCTACACCTTC.